The source of this T cell receptor beta chain is a study of cytomegalovirus exposure and HLA in healthy donors. This clone was observed a few times. The target antigen is unknown. The PCR made use of 60 Vbeta and 13 Jbeta primers. Some clones are missing from TCRdb's copy, which holds only in-frame ones; the method was immunoSEQ multiplex PCR. Of 220,000 or so clones in the sample, around 80% were seen once. V gave up 3 bases and J gave up 1 base, with 16 bases separating them. CDR3 length equals 17 residues. The germline CDR1 and CDR2 sequences are SGHVS and FNYEAQ. Findings and limits, study-wide: Per a later analysis, HLA-associated TCR beta chains showed more clonal expansion than other, equally common TCR beta chains. In an earlier analysis, in around 590 donors, most V segments appeared productive either ~87% or ~30% of the time.

The chain joins TRBV7-6 to TRBJ2-1; D is possibly TRBD2 (5 bases). This TCR derives from a man aged 45-60 years in good health and CMV-seronegative. The specimen was PBMCs. The CDR3 region is CASSLKLSTGSYNEQFF. The CDR3 DNA sequence: TGTGCCAGCAGCTTGAAGCTTTCGACGGGATCCTACAATGAGCAGTTCTTC.